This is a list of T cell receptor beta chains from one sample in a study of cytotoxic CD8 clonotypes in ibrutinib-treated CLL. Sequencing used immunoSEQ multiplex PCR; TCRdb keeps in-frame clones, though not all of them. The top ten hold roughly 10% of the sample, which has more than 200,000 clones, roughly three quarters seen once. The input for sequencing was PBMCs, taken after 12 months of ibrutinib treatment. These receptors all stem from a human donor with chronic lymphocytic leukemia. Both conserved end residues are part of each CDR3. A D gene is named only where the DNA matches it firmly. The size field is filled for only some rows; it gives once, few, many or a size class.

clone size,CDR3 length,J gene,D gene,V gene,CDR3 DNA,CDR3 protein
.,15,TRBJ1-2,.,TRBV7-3,TGTGCCAGCAGCACAGGGACGGAGGGCAACTATGGCTACACCTTC,CASSTGTEGNYGYTF
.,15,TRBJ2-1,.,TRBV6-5,TGTGCCAGCAGTCCGTCTCTAAGGTCCTACAATGAGCAGTTCTTC,CASSPSLRSYNEQFF
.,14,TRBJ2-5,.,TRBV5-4,TGTGCCAGCAGCTCCCAGGACAGTTGGGGGACCCAGTACTTC,CASSSQDSWGTQYF
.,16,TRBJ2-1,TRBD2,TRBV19,TGTGCCAGTAGTATTGTACTAGCGGGGGGCTACAATGAGCAGTTCTTC,CASSIVLAGGYNEQFF
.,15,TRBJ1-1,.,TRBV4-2,TGTGCCAGCAGCCAAGAAACGGGGCGGGTCACTGAAGCTTTCTTT,CASSQETGRVTEAFF
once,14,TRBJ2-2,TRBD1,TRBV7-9,TGTGCCAGCAGCTCGGGACAGACCACCGGGGAGCTGTTTTTT,CASSSGQTTGELFF
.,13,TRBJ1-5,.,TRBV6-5,TGTGCCAGCAGCCCGTACAGGGCCCAGCCCCAGCATTTT,CASSPYRAQPQHF
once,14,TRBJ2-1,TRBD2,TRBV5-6,TGTGCCAGCAGCTTGAGCCTAGCGGGAAATGAGCAGTTCTTC,CASSLSLAGNEQFF
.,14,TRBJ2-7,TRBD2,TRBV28,TGTGCCAGCAGTCCTCCTAGCGGCCCCTACGAGCAGTACTTC,CASSPPSGPYEQYF
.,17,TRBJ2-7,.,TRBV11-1,TGTGCCAGCAGCTTAGATCCGGGCGGGGGCTCCCCCTACGAGCAGTACTTC,CASSLDPGGGSPYEQYF
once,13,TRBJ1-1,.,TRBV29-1,TGCAGCGTTGAGATGACAGCTAACACTGAAGCTTTCTTT,CSVEMTANTEAFF
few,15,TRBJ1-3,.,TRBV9,TGTGCCAGCAGCGTAGGAGGGGCCGGGGGAAACACCATATATTTT,CASSVGGAGGNTIYF
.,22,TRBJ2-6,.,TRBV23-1,TGCGCCAGCAGTCAAGTCACAAAGGAAACAGGTCAAACGTTCTCTGGGGCCAACGTCCTGACTTTC,CASSQVTKETGQTFSGANVLTF
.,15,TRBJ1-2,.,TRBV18,TGTGCCAGCTCACCGAGTCGGGGGGCCGGCTATGGCTACACCTTC,CASSPSRGAGYGYTF
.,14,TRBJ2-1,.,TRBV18,TGTGCCAGCTCACCTTCCGGGATTTACAATGAGCAGTTCTTC,CASSPSGIYNEQFF
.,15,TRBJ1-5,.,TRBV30,TGTGCCTGGAGCCAAGGCAGCACGGGTCTCATGCCCCAGCATTTT,CAWSQGSTGLMPQHF
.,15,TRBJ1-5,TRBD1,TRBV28,TGTGCCAGCAGTTTACCACAGGGGGACAATCAGCCCCAGCATTTT,CASSLPQGDNQPQHF
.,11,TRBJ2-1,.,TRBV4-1,TGCGCCAGCAGTCTACAGTCGGAGCAGTTCTTC,CASSLQSEQFF
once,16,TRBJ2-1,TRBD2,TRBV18,TGTGCCAGCTCACCCCGCGGTAGCGGGGCAGCGGGTGAGCAGTTCTTC,CASSPRGSGAAGEQFF
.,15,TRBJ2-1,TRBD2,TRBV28,TGTGCCAGCAGTTCCGGGACTAGCGGGAGCCATGAGCAGTTCTTC,CASSSGTSGSHEQFF
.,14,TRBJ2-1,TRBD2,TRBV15,TGTGCCGCTACAGCTAGCGGGGGTTACAATGAGCAGTTCTTC,CAATASGGYNEQFF
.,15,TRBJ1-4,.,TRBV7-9,TGTGCCAGCAGCCTGGGGCCAGCAACTAATGAAAAACTGTTTTTT,CASSLGPATNEKLFF
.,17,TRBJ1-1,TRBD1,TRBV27,TGTGCCAGCAGCCGACGGGACAGGGGATTCATGAACACTGAAGCTTTCTTT,CASSRRDRGFMNTEAFF
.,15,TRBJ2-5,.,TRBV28,TGTGCCAGCAGGACCCCTGATAGGCTCGGGGAGACCCAGTACTTC,CASRTPDRLGETQYF
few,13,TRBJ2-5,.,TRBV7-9,TGTGCCAGCAGCTTAGCCAACCAAGAGACCCAGTACTTC,CASSLANQETQYF
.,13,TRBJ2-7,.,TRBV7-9,TGTGCCAGCAGCTCAGCTTACTCCTACGAGCAGTACTTC,CASSSAYSYEQYF
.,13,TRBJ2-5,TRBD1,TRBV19,TGTGCCAAGACGACAGGGGCGGAGGAGACCCAGTACTTC,CAKTTGAEETQYF
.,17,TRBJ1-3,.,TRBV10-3,TGTGCCATCAGTGAGTCGATATACGACAGATCTGGAAACACCATATATTTT,CAISESIYDRSGNTIYF
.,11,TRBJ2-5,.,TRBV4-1,TGCGCCAGCAGCCATGATGGGACCCAGTACTTC,CASSHDGTQYF
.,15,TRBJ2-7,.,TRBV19,TGTGCCAGTAGTATGACAGCTACCATAAACTACGAGCAGTACTTC,CASSMTATINYEQYF
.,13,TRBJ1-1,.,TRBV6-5,TGTGCCAGCAGTTATCAGGGGAACACTGAAGCTTTCTTT,CASSYQGNTEAFF
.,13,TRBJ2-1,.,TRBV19,TGTGCCAGTAGCCCGGGACTTGCGAATGAGCAGTTCTTC,CASSPGLANEQFF
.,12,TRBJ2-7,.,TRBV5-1,TGCGCCAGCAGCGGGGATTTTGTGGAGCAGTACTTC,CASSGDFVEQYF
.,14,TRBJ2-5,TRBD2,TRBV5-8,TGTGCCAGCAGCTATCGGACTAGCCAAGAGACCCAGTACTTC,CASSYRTSQETQYF
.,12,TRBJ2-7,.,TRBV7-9,TGTGCCAGCAGCCACGAAGAGTACGAGCAGTACTTC,CASSHEEYEQYF
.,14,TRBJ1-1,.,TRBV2,TGTGCCAGCAGAGCTATACACATGAACACTGAAGCTTTCTTT,CASRAIHMNTEAFF
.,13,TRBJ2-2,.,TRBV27,TGTGCCAGCAGCTCTTTCGGGACCGGGGAGCTGTTTTTT,CASSSFGTGELFF
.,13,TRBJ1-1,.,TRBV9,TGTGCCAGCAGCCCCCGGACAGACACTGAAGCTTTCTTT,CASSPRTDTEAFF
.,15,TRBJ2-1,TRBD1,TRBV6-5,TGTGCCAGCAGTTTCGGGACAGGCCTCTACAATGAGCAGTTCTTC,CASSFGTGLYNEQFF
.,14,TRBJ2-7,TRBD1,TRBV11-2,TGTGCCAGCAGCTTAGAGGGAACAGGGGGCGAGCAGTACTTC,CASSLEGTGGEQYF
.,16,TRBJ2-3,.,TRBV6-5,TGTGCCAGCAGTTACTCCCTACCAGGCCACACAGATACGCAGTATTTT,CASSYSLPGHTDTQYF
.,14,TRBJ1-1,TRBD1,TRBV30,TGTGCCTGGAGTGCGGGACAGGGGTTGGCTGAAGCTTTCTTT,CAWSAGQGLAEAFF
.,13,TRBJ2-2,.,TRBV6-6,TGTGCCAGCAGTTATTCACAGCCCGGGGAGCTGTTTTTT,CASSYSQPGELFF
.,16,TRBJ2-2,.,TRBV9,TGTGCCAGCAGCCCACGCCGGGACTCCTTCACCGGGGAGCTGTTTTTT,CASSPRRDSFTGELFF
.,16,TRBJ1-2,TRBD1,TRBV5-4,TGTGCCAGCAGCTCCCCAGGGGGGAGATTTGGCTATGGCTACACCTTC,CASSSPGGRFGYGYTF
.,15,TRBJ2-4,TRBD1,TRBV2,TGTGCCAGCAGGATCCTAGACAGGGGTGGGAACATTCAGTACTTC,CASRILDRGGNIQYF